The clone carrying this T cell receptor beta chain was picked up many times. Antigen specificity is unknown. Other DNA sequences from this sample encode an identical CDR3 as well. Expressed TCRB transcripts were sequenced because the isolated RNA had all been reverse transcribed beforehand. Assay: immunoSEQ multiplex PCR; the TCRdb copy retains only in-frame clones and omits some. Among roughly 290,000 clones listed, roughly 8% were seen once. The CDR3 is made up of 11 amino acids. V shed 4 bases and J shed 2 bases, with 2 bases lying between them. The germline V gene encodes CDR1 SGHNT and CDR2 YYREEE (reference sequence). Sort purity for all populations was recorded as exceeding 98%. The entry originates in a study of beta chain features in type 1 diabetes. Regarding the study as a whole: The study found moderately but significantly shorter TCRB CDR3s in all four CD4+ subsets of Type 1 diabetes patients. These data did not resolve whether HLA type affects TCRB rearrangement.

Sequenced material: central memory CD4+ T cells from blood. The chain employs TRBV5-4 and TRBJ2-3; D is ambiguous. This TCR derives from a young woman in good health. The CDR3 DNA reads as TGTGCCAGCAGCCTCACAGATACGCAGTATTTT. Its translation is CASSLTDTQYF.